The subject of this entry is one T cell receptor (beta chain). This specimen belongs to a study of blood T cell repertoires in COVID-19. TCRdb's copy holds only in-frame clones and misses some; the assay was immunoSEQ multiplex PCR. The sample shows some 290,000 clones, roughly 90% of them seen only once. The CDR3 extends over 13 amino acids. In germline, CDR1 is SQVTM, CDR2 ANQGSEA. The V end was cut by 5 bases, the J end by 5 bases, with 16 bases between. This TCR derives from a woman aged 40 to 50 with COVID-19, enrolled during active disease. The chain has TRBV29-1 and TRBJ2-7; perhaps TRBD2 as D (5 bases). Material: peripheral blood. The CDR3, as DNA: TGCAGCGTTTGGGTGGGTCGGGGAGACGAGCAGTACTTC. This codes for CSVWVGRGDEQYF.